This entry lists 28 T cell receptor beta chains sequenced from one sample in a study of blood T cell repertoires in COVID-19. Profiling relied on immunoSEQ multiplex PCR, and the TCRdb table lists in-frame clones only, not all of them. Among approximately 110,000 clones, approximately 85% were seen once, and the ten largest hold about 3.3%. The sample taken for sequencing was peripheral blood. Receptors were obtained from an elderly woman with COVID-19, enrolled during active disease.

The rearrangement uses TRBV29-1 and TRBJ1-1; 9 nucleotides match TRBD1. Germline values: CDR1 SQVTM, CDR2 ANQGSEA. The CDR3 is 16 amino acids. J lost 1 base, V lost 3 bases, and 9 bases had no gene match. CDR3: CSVDPWDRERNTEAFF. As DNA, the CDR3 is TGCAGCGTTGACCCGTGGGACAGGGAGAGGAACACTGAAGCTTTCTTT.

This clone was seen more than once but under ten times. The sample holds other DNA sequences that translate to the same CDR3. The chain employs TRBV29-1 and TRBJ2-7; D might be TRBD2 (5 bases). The V gene's germline CDR1 is SQVTM and CDR2 ANQGSEA. The CDR3 loop spans 12 amino acids. Trimming pared 6 bases from V and 1 base from J, leaving 10 bases between. The CDR3 DNA is TGCAGCGTCACTAGTTCTTCCTACGAGCAGTACTTC. It specifies CSVTSSSYEQYF.

CDR3 bases: TGTGCCAGCAGCTTTGAGGAGGACTATGGCTACACCTTC. Its translation is CASSFEEDYGYTF. The V and J genes are TRBV7-9 and TRBJ1-2; D not certain. Trimming left V 3 bases short and J 3 bases short, with 8 bases between. This CDR3 comprises 13 residues. Per the germline V gene, CDR1 is SEHNR and CDR2 is FQNEAQ (reference sequence).

The chain has TRBV5-4 and TRBJ2-3, with TRBD2 identical over 10 bases. CDR1 is SGHNT and CDR2 is YYREEE in the germline V gene (reference sequence). The CDR3 has 14 amino acids. Unmatched junction bases numbered 7, after V lost 10 bases and J lost 2 bases. CDR3 in DNA: TGTGCCTCACGGACTAGCGGACTCACAGATACGCAGTATTTT. It yields the protein CASRTSGLTDTQYF.

The CDR3 protein is CASSVMTGYEQYF. The CDR3, as DNA: TGTGCCAGCAGCGTCATGACAGGGTACGAGCAGTACTTC. This chain uses TRBV9 with TRBJ2-7, with 7 bases that match TRBD1. The CDR3 contains 13 residues. V lost 2 bases, J lost 4 bases, and 3 bases stayed unmatched. The germline CDR1 and CDR2 sequences are SGDLS and YYNGEE. Based on the CDR3 plus reference TRBV9 and TRBJ2-7, the full variable domain is DSGVTQTPKHLITATGQRVTLRCSPRSGDLSVYWYQQSLDQGLQFLIQYYNGEERAKGNILERFSAQQFPDLHSELNLSSLELGDSALYFCASSVMTGYEQYFGPGTRLTVT.

The table lists this clone with many counts. The chain uses TRBV5-4 and TRBJ1-2; D is uncertain. Trimming removed 3 bases at V and 4 bases at J, with 16 bases between. Germline assignment: CDR1 SGHNT and CDR2 YYREEE (reference sequence). The CDR3 sequence is 15 residues long. The CDR3 DNA sequence: TGTGCCAGCAGCTCGTTGCTGGGCTCGGTCTATGGCTACACCTTC. It encodes CASSSLLGSVYGYTF.

The chain recombines TRBV9 with TRBJ1-4; a weak D match, TRBD1 (5 bases). The germline V gene has CDR1 SGDLS and CDR2 YYNGEE. Trimming took 4 bases from V and 5 from J, leaving 15 bases between them. CDR3 length: 15 residues. Written as DNA, the CDR3 is TGTGCCAGCAGCCCTCCGGGGGGGGTCAATGAAAAACTGTTTTTT. This codes for CASSPPGGVNEKLFF. Complete variable domain (other parts from reference TRBV9 and TRBJ1-4): DSGVTQTPKHLITATGQRVTLRCSPRSGDLSVYWYQQSLDQGLQFLIQYYNGEERAKGNILERFSAQQFPDLHSELNLSSLELGDSALYFCASSPPGGVNEKLFFGSGTQLSVL.

J is TRBJ2-7 and V is TRBV28; the match to TRBD1 covers 7 bases. V lost 6 bases, J lost 1 base, and 6 bases stayed unmatched. The germline gives CDR1 MDHEN, CDR2 SYDVKM. This CDR3 comprises 14 residues. The CDR3, as DNA: TGTGCCAGCAGCCGAGGGGACAGTTCCTACGAGCAGTACTTC. It encodes CASSRGDSSYEQYF.

The rearrangement uses TRBV4-2 and TRBJ2-7; 11 nucleotides agree with TRBD2. The CDR3 covers 16 residues. Germline V gene lookup returns CDR1 LGHNA and CDR2 YNFKEQ. Germline trimming cut 4 bases from V and 2 bases from J; bases unmatched to any gene: 7. Here the CDR3 reads CASSPETSGTAYEQYF. The CDR3 DNA reads TGTGCCAGCAGCCCCGAGACTAGCGGGACCGCCTACGAGCAGTACTTC.

Of note for this clone: Other DNA sequences of this sample code for an identical CDR3. V is TRBV11-3 and J is TRBJ1-1, with 9 bases fitting TRBD1. The V gene end was trimmed by 3 bases and the J gene end by 1 base; junction bases not matched to a gene: 0. The CDR3 is made up of 14 amino acids. CDR1 is SGHNT, CDR2 YENEEA, per germline. The CDR3 spells CASSLDRGNTEAFF. DNA of the CDR3: TGTGCCAGCAGCTTGGACAGGGGGAACACTGAAGCTTTCTTT.

The rearrangement joins TRBV7-3 to TRBJ2-3; no clear D. Germline V gene data show CDR1 as SGHTA and CDR2 as FQGTGA. Trimming pared 6 bases from V and 4 bases from J, leaving 11 bases between. The CDR3 runs to 13 residues. DNA of the CDR3: TGTGCCAGCAGTCAGAATGAGGCAGATACGCAGTATTTT. It yields the protein CASSQNEADTQYF.

The chain recombines TRBV29-1 with TRBJ2-7, with TRBD1 identical over 7 bases. Trimming cost V 6 bases and J 6 bases; bases outside gene matches: 5. The CDR3 runs 11 residues. Germline V CDR1 and CDR2: SQVTM, ANQGSEA. The CDR3 loop reads CSVEQGFEQYF. As DNA, the CDR3 is TGCAGCGTGGAACAGGGGTTCGAGCAGTACTTC.

The rearrangement links TRBV2 to TRBJ2-5; TRBD1 agrees at 7 bases. CDR3 length: 17 amino acids. CDR1 is SNHLY and CDR2 is FYNNEI in the germline V gene. After removal of 2 bases from V and 2 bases from J, the junction contained 11 bases not matched to a gene. CDR3 coding DNA: TGTGCCAGCAGTGAAAACCGCCGGACAGGAATACAAGAGACCCAGTACTTC. This translates into CASSENRRTGIQETQYF.

The chain combines TRBV15 with TRBJ1-4, with 7 bases identical to TRBD1. V shed 0 bases, J shed 6 bases, and the junction held 4 bases outside the gene matches. The CDR3 has 15 amino acids. The germline V gene has CDR1 LNHNV and CDR2 YYDKDF (reference sequence). The CDR3 DNA reads TGTGCCACCAGCAGAGATCAGGGGGGCGATGAAAAACTGTTTTTT. Its translation: CATSRDQGGDEKLFF.

This clone has a handful of counts. V gene TRBV27 combines with J gene TRBJ2-5, with D maybe TRBD1 (6 bases). The CDR3 loop spans 19 amino acids. V was pared by 4 bases and J by 4 bases, with 28 bases between. In germline, CDR1 is MNHEY, CDR2 SMNVEV (reference sequence). Written as DNA, the CDR3 is TGTGCCAGCAGTTCCAGAACTGACGCAAGCGACAGGATCACAGAGACCCAGTACTTC. Protein product: CASSSRTDASDRITETQYF.

The chain is built from TRBV6-5 and TRBJ1-6, with D hard to call. Trimming took off 0 bases at V and 8 bases at J, with 8 bases between the two ends. CDR3 length: 14 residues. CDR1 MNHEY and CDR2 SVGAGI come from the germline V gene. DNA of the CDR3: TGTGCCAGCAGTTACTCTACCCGGGATTCACCCCTCCACTTT. Its translation is CASSYSTRDSPLHF.

The V gene is TRBV7-3, the J gene TRBJ2-1, with D maybe TRBD2 (6 bases). The CDR3 totals 15 residues. CDR1 is SGHTA, CDR2 FQGTGA, per germline. The ends were cut back, 5 bases at V and 9 bases at J, with 20 bases in the middle. CDR3 region: CASSPTSGGAGEQFF. The DNA for the CDR3 is TGTGCCAGCAGCCCAACCTCTGGAGGGGCGGGTGAGCAGTTCTTC.

The V gene is TRBV28, the J gene TRBJ1-1; the D is unclear. With 3 bases removed from V and 8 bases from J, the gap between germline ends came to 7 bases. Per germline, CDR1 MDHEN and CDR2 SYDVKM. This CDR3 spans 11 amino acids. The CDR3 DNA follows: TGTGCCAGCAGTTTCTTAGTAGAAGCTTTCTTT. Amino acid sequence: CASSFLVEAFF.

The chain has TRBV29-1 and TRBJ2-2; D call uncertain. The CDR3 has 13 residues. Per the germline V gene, CDR1 is SQVTM and CDR2 is ANQGSEA. V was shortened by 4 bases and J by 2 bases, with 8 bases between the two germline ends. CDR3 sequence: CSVGAENTGELFF. The CDR3 nucleotides are TGCAGCGTTGGGGCAGAAAACACCGGGGAGCTGTTTTTT.

The rearrangement links TRBV5-1 to TRBJ2-1, with D maybe TRBD1 (6 bases). The CDR3 contains 15 residues. The V gene's germline CDR1 is SGHRS and CDR2 YFSETQ. The V gene lost 4 bases and the J gene lost 0 bases, with 11 bases spanning the gap. This CDR3 is CASSVGQSSYNEQFF. The DNA for the CDR3 is TGCGCCAGCAGCGTCGGACAGAGCTCCTACAATGAGCAGTTCTTC. Using reference TRBV5-1 and TRBJ2-1 for the parts outside the CDR3, the full variable domain is KAGVTQTPRYLIKTRGQQVTLSCSPISGHRSVSWYQQTPGQGLQFLFEYFSETQRNKGNFPGRFSGRQFSNSRSEMNVSTLELGDSALYLCASSVGQSSYNEQFFGPGTRLTVL.

The CDR3, as DNA: TGTGCCAGCAGCGTAACGCAGGGGGCAGGTAGCATTCAGTACTTC. Protein sequence: CASSVTQGAGSIQYF. The V gene is TRBV9, the J gene TRBJ2-4, with 8 positions matching TRBD1. V gave up 1 base and J gave up 9 bases; unmatched junction bases: 9. Germline CDR1 reads SGDLS; CDR2 reads YYNGEE. This CDR3 has 15 residues.

J is TRBJ2-1 and V is TRBV7-9, with 9 bases fitting TRBD2. With 5 bases clipped from V and 7 bases from J, the junction kept 12 bases outside the gene matches. The CDR3 is made up of 16 amino acids. CDR1 SEHNR and CDR2 FQNEAQ come from the germline V gene (reference sequence). In nucleotides, the CDR3 is TGTGCCAGCAGCCCTAGCGGTAGCGGGAGTTGGAATGAGCAGTTCTTC. Its translation is CASSPSGSGSWNEQFF.

The CDR3 coding sequence is TGTGCCAGCAGTGCGATGATCACAGCTTTGGGCTACACCTTC. Its translation: CASSAMITALGYTF. V is TRBV2 and J is TRBJ1-2; unclear D gene. Trimming cost V 4 bases and J 8 bases, with 17 bases left between them. The CDR3 has 14 residues. Germline V gene sequence: CDR1 SNHLY, CDR2 FYNNEI.

CDR3 loop: CASSTSTDTQYF. The DNA of the CDR3 is TGTGCCAGTAGTACTTCCACAGATACGCAGTATTTT. This sequence joins TRBV19 and TRBJ2-3, with D unclear. CDR3 length equals 12 residues. V lost 4 bases and J 2 bases, leaving 4 bases between the germline ends. The germline V gene encodes CDR1 LNHDA and CDR2 SQIVND (reference sequence).

The V and J genes are TRBV18 and TRBJ2-3, with 12 bases that match TRBD2. With 6 bases clipped from V and 6 bases from J, the junction kept 10 bases outside the gene matches. The CDR3 covers 16 residues. Germline V gene lookup returns CDR1 KGHSH and CDR2 LQKENI. CDR3 in amino acids: CASSPSLAGGPDTQYF. CDR3 nucleotide sequence: TGTGCCAGCTCTCCTTCTCTAGCGGGAGGGCCCGATACGCAGTATTTT.

The chain combines TRBV28 with TRBJ2-1; 7 bases line up with TRBD1. CDR3 length equals 13 residues. Trimming took 9 bases from V and 3 from J; bases not matched to a gene: 5. In germline, CDR1 is MDHEN, CDR2 SYDVKM. CDR3 nucleotide sequence: TGTGCCAGTAGGGACAGCGACTACAATGAGCAGTTCTTC. Translation: CASRDSDYNEQFF.

The gene calls are TRBV7-2 and TRBJ1-1, with unresolved D. The CDR3 loop spans 15 amino acids. Per the germline V gene, CDR1 is SGHTA and CDR2 is FQGNSA. V dropped 4 bases and J dropped 8 bases, with 20 bases sitting between them. Here the CDR3 reads CASSSLRERMPEAFF. The DNA for the CDR3 is TGTGCCAGCAGCTCACTTCGGGAGAGAATGCCCGAAGCTTTCTTT.

A single count supports this clone. This rearrangement joins TRBV5-3 to TRBJ2-1; 16 bases are shared with TRBD2. TRBV5-3 qualifies as an ORF whose function is uncertain. This CDR3 has 18 residues. J gave up 15 bases and V 3 bases, and 18 bases lay outside the gene matches. The CDR3 nucleotides read TGTGCCAGAAGCTCGGGACTAGCGGGAGGGCCCCTCAAGAAGAGGCGGTTCTTC. Protein product: CARSSGLAGGPLKKRRFF.